The subject of this entry is one TCR beta chain. Ten or more counts support this clonotype. There is no known antigen for this receptor. Per-base qualities were not stored, and no clone one base away is much larger. This entry belongs to a study of T cells after yellow fever vaccination (dated by TCRdb to between 2018 and 2021). Some background on the complete study: The SMART-Seq v4 Ultra Low Input RNA kit was used to prepare libraries from fractions with low cell numbers. To track T-cell clones before and after primary and booster YFV17D yellow fever vaccination, bulk TCR alpha and beta repertoires were sequenced longitudinally. Two healthy male donors, one aged 18 to 30 and one aged 30 to 39 years, were included in the cohort. Blood was collected at multiple timepoints before and after primary and secondary immunization, and bulk PBMC replicates and cell subsets were isolated.

Synthesis of TCR cDNA relied on 5'RACE template switching, a step that introduced a universal primer site along with unique molecular identifiers. cDNA synthesis was primed from both the TCR alpha and TCR beta constant segments. Libraries were amplified in two PCR steps, with sample barcodes and sequencing adapters added in the second step. Libraries were sequenced on Illumina HiSeq 2500 (2x100 bp) or NovaSeq (2x150 bp). Turning to the authors' computational methods: MIGEC was used to demultiplex reads and collapse the reads into UMI consensus sequences, and MiXCR was used for V(D)J alignment. Vaccine-responding clonotypes were defined with edgeR using replicate PBMC samples, requiring FDR below 0.01 and a log2 fold change above 5 up to day 15. Bulk clonotypes were assigned CD4 or CD8 identity according to which sequenced CD4 or CD8 repertoire held them at higher abundance. TCRdb trimmed the raw reads at Q25, called clones with MiXCR and kept productive beta chains. Each record represents a unique CDR3 protein, reported with the most common genes and DNA among its rows. In this record, the V and J calls reflect TCRdb's handling and not the investigators' own analysis. Counted in this sample were about 74,000 distinct CDR3 sequences; approximately 6.9% of them appeared once. In total, the top ten clones hold around 35% of the sample.

The investigation overall reported the following: Only a couple of donors were included in the study, so the extent to which the findings can be generalized is limited. A small share of clonotypes occurred in both CD4 and CD8 compartments, likely arising from convergent recombination. Computational filtering was required because FACS-sorted repertoires could contain abundant contaminating clonotypes from the bulk population. Most clones expanded after primary vaccination (roughly 96% of CD4 and 70% to 90% of CD8) were re-detected after the booster, suggesting that broad memory maintenance occurred. The secondary T-cell response was found to be weaker but faster than the primary response, with a peak reached on day 5 rather than on day 15.

Interpreted using the paper, the treatment or condition label stands for: live attenuated yellow fever vaccine strain. A standard Ficoll-Paque protocol was used to isolate PBMCs from peripheral blood. Dynabeads CD4 and CD8 positive selection kits were used to isolate the CD4 and CD8 T-cell fractions. RNA was extracted with TriZol from bulk PBMCs, CD4 and CD8 fractions, and dextramer-positive and dextramer-negative fractions. The receptor was derived from a man aged 18 to 29 who received the YFV17D yellow fever vaccine. The sequences come from CD8+ T cells sorted from PBMCs, collected 4 to 6 days after the first yellow fever vaccination.

The base sequence is TGTGCCAGCAGCTTGGACCCGAGGGTTTACAATGAGCAGTTCTTC. Translated, it gives CASSLDPRVYNEQFF. The chain was built from TRBV5-8 and TRBJ2-1; tentative D gene TRBD2, with 5 bases matching. From the germline V gene, CDR1 is SGHTS and CDR2 is YDEGEE. From cysteine to phenylalanine, the CDR3 is 15 amino acids long. Only CDR3 DNA remains: 45 bases, in frame from the first base. The V end loses 0 bases and the J end loses 4 bases, and a stretch of 11 bases separates them.